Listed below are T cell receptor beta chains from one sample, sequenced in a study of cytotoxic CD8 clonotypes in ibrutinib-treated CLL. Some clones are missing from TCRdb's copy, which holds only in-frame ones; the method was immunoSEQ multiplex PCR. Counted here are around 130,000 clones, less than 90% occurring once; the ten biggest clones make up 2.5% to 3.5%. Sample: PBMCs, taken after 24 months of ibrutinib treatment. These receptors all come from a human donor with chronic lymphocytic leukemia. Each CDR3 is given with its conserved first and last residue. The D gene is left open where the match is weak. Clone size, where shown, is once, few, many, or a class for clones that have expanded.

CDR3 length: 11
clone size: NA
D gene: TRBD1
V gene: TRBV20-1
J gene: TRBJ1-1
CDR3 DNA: TGCAGTGCTCTGGGACAGTCTGAAGCTTTCTTT
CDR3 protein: CSALGQSEAFF

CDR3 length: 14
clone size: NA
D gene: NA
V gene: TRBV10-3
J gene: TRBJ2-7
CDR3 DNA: TGTGCCATCAGTGAGTCGGACGGGGGATACGAGCAGTACTTC
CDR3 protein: CAISESDGGYEQYF

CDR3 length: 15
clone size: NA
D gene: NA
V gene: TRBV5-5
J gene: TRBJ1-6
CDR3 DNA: TGTGCCAGCAGCTTGGAAGGACAGAGGGGTTCACCCCTCCACTTT
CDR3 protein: CASSLEGQRGSPLHF

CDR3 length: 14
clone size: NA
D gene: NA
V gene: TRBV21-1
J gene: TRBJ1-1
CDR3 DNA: TGTGCCAGCAGCGTCCACCAGTATGGGAGCAAAGCTTTCTTT
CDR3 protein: CASSVHQYGSKAFF

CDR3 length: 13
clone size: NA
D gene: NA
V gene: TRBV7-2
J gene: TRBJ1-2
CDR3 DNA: TGTGCCAGCAGCCCAGGACCGGACTATGGCTACACCTTC
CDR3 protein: CASSPGPDYGYTF

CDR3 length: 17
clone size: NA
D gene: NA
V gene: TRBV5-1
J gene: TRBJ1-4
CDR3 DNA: TGCGCCAGCAGCTTGGAGGGATCCCCCGAGTTTCTGGAAAAACTGTTTTTT
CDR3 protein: CASSLEGSPEFLEKLFF

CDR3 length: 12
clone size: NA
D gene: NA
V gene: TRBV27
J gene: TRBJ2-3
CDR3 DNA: TGTGCCAGCAGCCTACCGATCGGGCCGCAGTATTTT
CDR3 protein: CASSLPIGPQYF

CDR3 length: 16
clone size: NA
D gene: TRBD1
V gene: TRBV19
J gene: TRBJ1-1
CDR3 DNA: TGTGCCAGTAGTATGGGGACAGGGGGCCGGAACACTGAAGCTTTCTTT
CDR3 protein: CASSMGTGGRNTEAFF

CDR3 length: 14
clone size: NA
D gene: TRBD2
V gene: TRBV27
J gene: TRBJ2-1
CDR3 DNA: TGTGCCAGCAGCGAACTAGCGGGGGGAGTAGAGCAGTTCTTC
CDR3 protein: CASSELAGGVEQFF

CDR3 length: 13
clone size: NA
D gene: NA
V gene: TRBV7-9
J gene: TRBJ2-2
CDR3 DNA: TGTGCCAGCAGCTCTCCGAACACCGGGGAGCTGTTTTTT
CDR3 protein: CASSSPNTGELFF

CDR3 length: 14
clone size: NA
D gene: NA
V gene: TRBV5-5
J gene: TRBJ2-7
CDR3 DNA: TGTGCCAGCATCTCTTGGCGGGGCGCCTACGAGCAGTACTTC
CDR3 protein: CASISWRGAYEQYF

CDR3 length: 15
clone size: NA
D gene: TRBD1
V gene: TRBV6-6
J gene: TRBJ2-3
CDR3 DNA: TGTGCCAGCAGTTACTCGAACAACAGGGGAGATACGCAGTATTTT
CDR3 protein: CASSYSNNRGDTQYF

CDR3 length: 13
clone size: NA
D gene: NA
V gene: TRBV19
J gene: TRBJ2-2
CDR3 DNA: TGTGCCAGTAGTCGAGTGGACCTCGGGGAGCTGTTTTTT
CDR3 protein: CASSRVDLGELFF

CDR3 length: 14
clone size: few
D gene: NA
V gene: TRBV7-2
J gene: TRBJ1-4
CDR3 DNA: TGTGCCAGCAGCTTAACCCCGACTAATGAAAAACTGTTTTTT
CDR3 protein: CASSLTPTNEKLFF

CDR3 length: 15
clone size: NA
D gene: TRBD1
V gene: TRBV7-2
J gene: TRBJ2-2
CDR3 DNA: TGTGCCAGCAGCTTCCTGGGACAGAAGACCGGGGAGCTGTTTTTT
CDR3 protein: CASSFLGQKTGELFF

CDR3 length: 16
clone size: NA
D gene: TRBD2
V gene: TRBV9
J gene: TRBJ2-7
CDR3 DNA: TGTGCCAGCAGCGCCCACGGGGGGGCGGGCTCCTACGAGCAGTACTTC
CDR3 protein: CASSAHGGAGSYEQYF

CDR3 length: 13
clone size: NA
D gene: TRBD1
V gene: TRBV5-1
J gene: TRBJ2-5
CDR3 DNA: TGCGCCAGCAGCCAAGGACAGGAAGAGACCCAGTACTTC
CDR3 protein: CASSQGQEETQYF

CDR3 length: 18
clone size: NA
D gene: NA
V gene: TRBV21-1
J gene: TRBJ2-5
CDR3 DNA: TGTGCCAGCAGCAAAGCCAGATTGTCCGGGGTTGGGGCAGAGACCCAGTACTTC
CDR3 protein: CASSKARLSGVGAETQYF

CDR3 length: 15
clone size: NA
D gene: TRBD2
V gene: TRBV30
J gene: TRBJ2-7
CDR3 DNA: TGTGCCTGGAGTGTTGGAGCGGGGGGTTTCTACGAGCAGTACTTC
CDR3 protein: CAWSVGAGGFYEQYF

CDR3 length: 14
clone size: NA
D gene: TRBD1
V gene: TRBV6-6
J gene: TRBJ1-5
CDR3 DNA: TGTGCCAGCAAGCAGGGGGGCGGCAATCAGCCCCAGCATTTT
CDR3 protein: CASKQGGGNQPQHF

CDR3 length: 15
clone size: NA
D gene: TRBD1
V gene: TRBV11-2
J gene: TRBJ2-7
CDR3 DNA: TGTGCCAGCAGCCAAAGGGGGCCCTCCTCCTACGAGCAGTACTTC
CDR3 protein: CASSQRGPSSYEQYF

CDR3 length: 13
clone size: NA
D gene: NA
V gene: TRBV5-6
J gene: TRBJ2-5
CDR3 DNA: TGTGCCAGCAGCTTGCCCCCTTGGGAGACCCAGTACTTC
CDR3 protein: CASSLPPWETQYF

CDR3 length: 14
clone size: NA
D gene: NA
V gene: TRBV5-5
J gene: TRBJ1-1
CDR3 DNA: TGTGCCAGCAGCCGGTTGACATCGGACACTGAAGCTTTCTTT
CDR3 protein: CASSRLTSDTEAFF

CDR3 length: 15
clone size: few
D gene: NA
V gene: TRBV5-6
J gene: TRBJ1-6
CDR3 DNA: TGTGCCAGCAGCTGGGTGGGACATGTTAATTCACCCCTCCACTTT
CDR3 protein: CASSWVGHVNSPLHF

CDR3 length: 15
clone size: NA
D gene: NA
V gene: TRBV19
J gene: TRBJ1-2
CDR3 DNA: TGTGCCAGTAGTATAGGTGGCCGAGGGGACGATGGCTACACCTTC
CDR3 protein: CASSIGGRGDDGYTF

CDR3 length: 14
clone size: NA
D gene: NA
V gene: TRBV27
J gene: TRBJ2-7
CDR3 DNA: TGTGCCAGCAGTTTATGGCCCAATCCCATCGAGCAGTACTTC
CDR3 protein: CASSLWPNPIEQYF

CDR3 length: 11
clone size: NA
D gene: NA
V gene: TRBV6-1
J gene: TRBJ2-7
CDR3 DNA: TGTGCCAGCCGGGACCTCTACGAGCAGTACTTC
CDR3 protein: CASRDLYEQYF